The 7 T cell receptor beta chains below come from one sample, sequenced in a study of shared clonotypes between healthy human individuals. Using immunoSEQ multiplex PCR, the repertoire was profiled, and TCRdb retains in-frame clones only, with some absent. The sample shows fewer than 850,000 clones, 90% of them seen only once. Sequencing was done on a sample of memory CD8+ T cells from PBMCs. Subset meaning: CD45RO+ cells pooled with CCR7-negative TemRA cells. All receptors derive from a man between 18 and 35 years old in good health. Some clones in this sample may be carry-over from other donors' samples.

The DNA for the CDR3 is TGTGCCAGCAGCCAAGACGCGGGAGGGGAGGGAAGCACCGGGGAGCTGTTTTTT. Protein product: CASSQDAGGEGSTGELFF. This sequence joins TRBV4-2 and TRBJ2-2, with 9 bases identical to TRBD2. With V trimmed by 0 bases and J by 4 bases, 9 bases remained unmatched. The CDR3 runs 18 residues. Germline V gene lookup returns CDR1 LGHNA and CDR2 YNFKEQ.

The gene calls are TRBV5-1 and TRBJ2-7; the D gene is possibly TRBD2 (5 bases). The germline V and J ends were trimmed by 1 base and 3 bases, with 17 bases remaining between them. The CDR3 contains 16 residues. CDR1 is SGHRS and CDR2 is YFSETQ in the germline V gene. The CDR3 is CASSLNSGGSHYEQYF. The CDR3 nucleotides read TGCGCCAGCAGCTTGAATAGTGGCGGGTCCCACTACGAGCAGTACTTC.

The J gene is TRBJ2-7, the V gene TRBV9; 8 bases agree with TRBD2. The CDR3 has 14 amino acids. Germline V gives CDR1 SGDLS, CDR2 YYNGEE. With V trimmed by 2 bases and J by 2 bases, 3 bases remained unmatched. The CDR3 DNA follows: TGTGCCAGCAGCGTTACTAGCGGAGCCTACGAGCAGTACTTC. It encodes CASSVTSGAYEQYF.

The chain couples TRBV9 to TRBJ2-1; perhaps TRBD2 as D (6 bases). This CDR3 has 16 residues. Germline CDR1 is SGDLS and CDR2 is YYNGEE. V was trimmed by 2 bases and J by 8 bases, leaving 20 bases between them. DNA of the CDR3: TGTGCCAGCAGCGTGGGTGCGGGACTGGGCGTGGATGAGCAGTTCTTC. This codes for CASSVGAGLGVDEQFF.

The chain is built from TRBV5-1 and TRBJ2-7, with 11 bases that match TRBD2. The ends lost 7 bases at V and 2 bases at J; junction bases unmatched: 8. This CDR3 comprises 15 residues. CDR1 is SGHRS, CDR2 YFSETQ, per germline. CDR3 bases: TGCGCCAGCGGCCCTGGGACTAGCGGACCCTACGAGCAGTACTTC. Its protein product is CASGPGTSGPYEQYF.

This rearrangement joins TRBV18 to TRBJ2-1; 8 bases line up with TRBD2. The CDR3 length is 15 residues. V was clipped by 3 bases and J by 8 bases; unmatched bases: 9. CDR1 KGHSH and CDR2 LQKENI come from the germline V gene. This CDR3 reads CASSPLSGSGDEQFF. DNA of the CDR3: TGTGCCAGCTCACCCCTAAGCGGGAGCGGCGATGAGCAGTTCTTC.

The chain employs TRBV13 and TRBJ1-3; D not certain. This CDR3 contains 14 residues. V shed 5 bases and J shed 8 bases, with 16 bases lying between them. Germline values: CDR1 PRHDT, CDR2 FYEKMQ (reference sequence). CDR3 residues: CASSPARTWDTIYF. The CDR3 nucleotides are TGTGCCAGCAGCCCCGCCCGGACGTGGGACACCATATATTTT.